This T cell receptor beta chain was sequenced during a study of CD8+CD57+ T cells in acquired aplastic anemia (dated by TCRdb to 2016 to 2019). Regarding the complete study: Extracted DNA from sorted CD4+ and CD8+ cells averaged 3.2 ug, ranging from about 0.18 to 27.4 ug. CD8+CD57+ expansion was defined as a frequency above the mean frequency observed in healthy subjects. What the authors observed across the whole study: Roughly 30 CD8+ CDR3 sequences were shared between patients and controls but appeared highly expressed in patients and within their immunodominant clones. CD8+ Simpson's diversity did not differ significantly between patients and healthy controls (P=0.060).

Expansion of CD8+CD57+ cells had been shown by flow cytometry in the patients chosen for sequencing. All patients had severe acquired aplastic anemia diagnosed by International Study of Aplastic Anemia and Agranulocytosis and Camitta criteria. No therapy had been received by the patients at the time of blood sampling. In this study, sorted CD4+ and CD8+ T cells from the blood of healthy subjects and of severe aplastic anemia patients had their TCR repertoires deep-sequenced. In the USA, patient enrollment took place under clinicaltrials.gov protocols 00001620, 01623167, 00001397, 00071045, 00081523 and 00961064. Ficoll-Paque density gradient centrifugation was used to isolate peripheral blood mononuclear cells. Before DNA extraction, CD4+ and CD8+ T cells were sorted with FACS or magnetic beads. From the germline V gene, CDR1 is SGHVS and CDR2 is FQNEAQ. Taken from cysteine to phenylalanine, the CDR3 has 13 residues. The only DNA kept is the CDR3, 39 bases in frame from the first base. The junction carries 14 bases between V and J, which are trimmed by 5 bases and 9 bases respectively.

About this clonotype itself: Its specific antigen is unknown. The input lacks base qualities; no much larger clone sits a single base away.

Genomic DNA was used as template for profiling of TCR beta VDJ combinations and CDR3 sequences. An Illumina HiSeq 2000 was the platform used for TCR repertoire sequencing. The authors' pipeline ran thus. Repertoires were assessed using TRBV/TRBJ rearrangement plots, CDR3 size and DJ length profiles, and Simpson's diversity index. The most abundant DNA sequence in the deep sequencing data was defined as the immunodominant clone. CDR3 amino acid sequences were checked for sharing between subjects and were compared against published repertoires and the VDJdb database. TCRdb trimmed public reads at Q25 via fastp, called clones via MiXCR and kept in-frame beta chains. Entries are consolidated by CDR3 protein sequence, retaining the most common genes and DNA. The V and J calls and clone size come from TCRdb's table, not from the authors' own analysis. The table for this sample lists about 120,000 distinct CDR3 sequences; 45% to 60% of them were counted only once. The ten largest clones add up to 25% to 35% of the sample.

The chain is assembled from TRBV7-8 and TRBJ2-1; the D gene is perhaps TRBD1, on 6 matching bases. The sample was sorted CD4+, CD8+, or CD8+CD57+ T cells (not recorded which) from PBMCs. The receptor's source is a human donor with aplastic anemia. The CDR3 sequence is CASSQWGTIEQFF. The nucleotide sequence reads TGTGCCAGCAGCCAATGGGGGACAATTGAGCAGTTCTTC.